Presented here are 7 T cell receptor beta chains from one specimen sequenced in a study of cytomegalovirus exposure and HLA in healthy donors. The primer mix had 60 Vbeta and 13 Jbeta primers. The table came from immunoSEQ multiplex PCR; TCRdb's copy has only in-frame clones and leaves some out. The table shows fewer than 150,000 clones, with 70% to 80% occurring only once. Sequenced sample: PBMCs. The receptor set was obtained from a woman aged 45-60 years in good health and CMV-seronegative.

The chain combines TRBV6-5 with TRBJ1-5, with 9 bases fitting TRBD1. The V gene end was trimmed by 6 bases and the J gene end by 6 bases; junction bases not matched to a gene: 9. The CDR3 loop spans 15 amino acids. Germline lookup yields CDR1 MNHEY and CDR2 SVGAGI. CDR3 region: CASRRSDRGTQPQHF. The DNA for the CDR3 is TGTGCCAGCAGGCGCTCGGACAGGGGAACTCAGCCCCAGCATTTT.

The chain recombines TRBV4-1 with TRBJ2-1; 8 positions agree with TRBD2. CDR3 size: 18 residues. The germline V gene encodes CDR1 MGHRA and CDR2 YSYEKL. Unmatched junction bases numbered 9, after V lost 0 bases and J lost 2 bases. CDR3 protein: CASSQERRPGLAYNEQFF. The DNA of the CDR3 is TGCGCCAGCAGCCAAGAAAGGAGGCCGGGACTAGCCTACAATGAGCAGTTCTTC.

This chain uses TRBV18 with TRBJ1-3; unclear D gene. Germline-derived CDR1 and CDR2 are KGHSH and LQKENI. This CDR3 comprises 14 residues. V was pared by 5 bases and J by 4 bases, with 12 bases between. The chain's CDR3 is CASSEVNSGNTIYF. CDR3 sequence (DNA): TGTGCCAGCTCAGAGGTGAATTCGGGAAACACCATATATTTT.

This clone was counted once. The V gene is TRBV7-9, the J gene TRBJ2-1; 10 nucleotides agree with TRBD2. The ends lost 4 bases at V and 2 bases at J; junction bases unmatched: 11. The CDR3 totals 18 residues. CDR1 is SEHNR, CDR2 FQNEAQ, per germline (reference sequence). The CDR3 here is CASSSLAGGLDPYNEQFF. The CDR3, as DNA: TGTGCCAGCAGCTCTTTAGCGGGGGGCCTTGACCCCTACAATGAGCAGTTCTTC. Full variable domain (missing parts from reference TRBV7-9 and TRBJ2-1): DTGVSQNPRHKITKRGQNVTFRCDPISEHNRLYWYRQTLGQGPEFLTYFQNEAQLEKSRLLSDRFSAERPKGSFSTLEIQRTEQGDSAMYLCASSSLAGGLDPYNEQFFGPGTRLTVL.

This chain links TRBV2 with TRBJ2-3; possible D gene TRBD1, 5 bases. Germline V CDR1 and CDR2: SNHLY, FYNNEI. The CDR3 covers 13 residues. V shed 7 bases and J shed 4 bases, with 12 bases lying between them. The CDR3 bases are TGTGCCAGCACCCTAGGACAACCAGATACGCAGTATTTT. Its translation is CASTLGQPDTQYF.

The V gene is TRBV15, the J gene TRBJ1-2; D is uncertain. Trimming pared 0 bases from V and 4 bases from J, leaving 9 bases between. Germline CDR1 is LNHNV and CDR2 is YYDKDF (reference sequence). There are 14 residues in the CDR3. This CDR3 reads CATSRDGRSYGYTF. CDR3 DNA sequence: TGTGCCACCAGCAGAGATGGCAGGTCCTATGGCTACACCTTC.

The chain links TRBV6-5 to TRBJ2-7; 8 bases map to TRBD1. Germline CDR1 MNHEY, CDR2 SVGAGI. V dropped 4 bases and J dropped 3; count of bases not matched to a gene: 5. The CDR3 covers 14 residues. CDR3 coding DNA: TGTGCCAGCAGTTCGACAGGGGATTTCTACGAGCAGTACTTC. This codes for CASSSTGDFYEQYF.